Included here is one T cell receptor beta chain sequence, with context. The data were obtained in a study of blood T cell repertoires in COVID-19. About the research overall: Samples representing acute and convalescent COVID-19 were sourced from the United States, Italy and Spain.

The assay was immunoSEQ multiplex PCR, and TCRdb's table has in-frame clones only and misses some. The sample holds tens of thousands of clones, about 82% seen once. V dropped 4 bases and J dropped 1; count of bases not matched to a gene: 10. Germline assignment: CDR1 SGHNT and CDR2 YENEEA. This CDR3 comprises 17 residues. This clonotype was sampled from a woman aged 80 or over with active or convalescent COVID-19. Sequenced sample: peripheral blood. This chain uses TRBV11-3 with TRBJ2-7, with 10 bases fitting TRBD2. CDR3 sequence: CASSSAVLAGVSYEQYF. The CDR3 nucleotides read TGTGCCAGCAGCTCGGCGGTTCTAGCGGGGGTTTCCTACGAGCAGTACTTC. The whole variable domain, remainder taken from reference TRBV11-3 and TRBJ2-7, is EAGVVQSPRYKIIEKKQPVAFWCNPISGHNTLYWYLQNLGQGPELLIRYENEEAVDDSQLPKDRFSAERLKGVDSTLKIQPAELGDSAVYLCASSSAVLAGVSYEQYFGPGTRLTVT.